What follows are 9 T cell receptor beta chains derived from one specimen sequenced in a study of spatial heterogeneity in lung cancer. TCRdb ran MiXCR on the 5' RACE reads and lists one entry per CDR3 protein. The sample carries 60,000 to 85,000 distinct CDR3 sequences, 8% to 10% recorded once. Time point noted: blood at routine non-recurrence follow-up after resection. The specimen was PBMCs, collected at follow-up. The source is a female donor with early-stage non-small cell lung cancer.

The CDR3 DNA sequence: TGTGCCTGGTCCCCGGAGGTCCCGGCCTTCTATGGCTACACCTTC. Its translation is CAWSPEVPAFYGYTF. The chain is built from TRBV30 and TRBJ1-2; D unclear. This CDR3 region has 15 residues. V was pared by 5 bases and J by 4 bases, with 20 bases between. CDR1 is GTSNPN and CDR2 is SVGIG in the germline V gene (reference sequence).

The chain recombines TRBV20-1 with TRBJ1-5; perhaps TRBD1 as D (6 bases). From germline, CDR1 is DFQATT and CDR2 SNEGSKA (reference sequence). V lost 8 bases and J 7 bases, leaving 18 bases between the germline ends. The CDR3 extends over 13 amino acids. The CDR3 is CSTNRAPRQPQHF. The CDR3 nucleotides are TGCAGTACTAACAGGGCCCCCAGGCAGCCCCAGCATTTT.

This clonotype was counted ten times or more. The rearrangement uses TRBV7-2 and TRBJ2-7, with D unclear. The germline V gene has CDR1 SGHTA and CDR2 FQGNSA. With 5 bases removed from V and 0 bases from J, the gap between germline ends came to 14 bases. The CDR3 has 15 residues. As DNA, the CDR3 is TGTGCCAGCAGCCGACTTGATTTCAGCTCCTACGAGCAGTACTTC. Residues: CASSRLDFSSYEQYF.

This clonotype has more than one count but fewer than ten. J is TRBJ2-7 and V is TRBV20-1; 7 bases map to TRBD2. The CDR3 runs 14 residues. In germline, CDR1 is DFQATT, CDR2 SNEGSKA (reference sequence). As DNA, the CDR3 is TGCAGCTCTCCCCGGGGGGTGATACCGAGTGAGCAGTACTTC. Residues: CSSPRGVIPSEQYF.

In regard to this clonotype: This may stem from a read error, because a much larger clone lies one nucleotide away. V and J are TRBV12-3 or TRBV12-4 and TRBJ1-4; D unresolved. Trimming shortened V by 3 bases and J by 5 bases, and 10 bases separated the two germline ends. The CDR3 is 14 residues long. The CDR3 loop reads CASSFGMGNEKLFF. CDR3 bases: TGTGCCAGCAGTTTCGGGATGGGAAATGAAAAACTGTTTTTT.

The V gene is TRBV7-2, the J gene TRBJ1-5; 7 bases are shared with TRBD1. Trimming removed 4 bases from V and 4 bases from J; junction bases left unmatched: 10. CDR3 length equals 16 residues. CDR1 and CDR2 (germline): SGHTA, FQGNSA. This chain's CDR3 is CASSWRTGAGNQPQHF. The CDR3 bases are TGTGCCAGCAGCTGGCGTACAGGGGCGGGGAATCAGCCCCAGCATTTT.

This rearrangement joins TRBV7-9 to TRBJ1-1; D not certain. Trimming pared 5 bases from V and 7 bases from J, leaving 17 bases between. CDR1 SEHNR and CDR2 FQNEAQ come from the germline V gene (reference sequence). CDR3 length equals 14 residues. The CDR3 region has the DNA TGTGCCAGCAGCCCACGGGGTCCTTCTCGTGAAGCTTTCTTT. Protein sequence: CASSPRGPSREAFF.

This clonotype occurred a few times. This chain connects TRBV10-3 to TRBJ2-7; 7 bases are a match to TRBD2. After removal of 6 bases from V and 2 bases from J, the junction contained 10 bases not matched to a gene. The germline gives CDR1 ENHRY, CDR2 SYGVKD. The CDR3 totals 15 residues. The DNA of the CDR3 is TGTGCCATCAGGTCAGGAGGGGAGGGGACCTACGAGCAGTACTTC. Translation gives CAIRSGGEGTYEQYF.

The chain carries TRBV25-1 and TRBJ1-5; tentative D call: TRBD1 (5 bases). Deletions cut 4 bases from V and 4 bases from J, with 8 bases between. This CDR3 has 13 amino acids. Germline lookup yields CDR1 MGHDK and CDR2 SYGVNS. CDR3 protein: CASSGTGNQPQHF. The CDR3 DNA reads as TGTGCCAGCAGTGGAACAGGAAATCAGCCCCAGCATTTT. The full variable domain, completed using reference TRBV25-1 and TRBJ1-5, is EADIYQTPRYLVIGTGKKITLECSQTMGHDKMYWYQQDPGMELHLIHYSYGVNSTEKGDLSSESTVSRIRTEHFPLTLESARPSHTSQYLCASSGTGNQPQHFGDGTRLSIL.